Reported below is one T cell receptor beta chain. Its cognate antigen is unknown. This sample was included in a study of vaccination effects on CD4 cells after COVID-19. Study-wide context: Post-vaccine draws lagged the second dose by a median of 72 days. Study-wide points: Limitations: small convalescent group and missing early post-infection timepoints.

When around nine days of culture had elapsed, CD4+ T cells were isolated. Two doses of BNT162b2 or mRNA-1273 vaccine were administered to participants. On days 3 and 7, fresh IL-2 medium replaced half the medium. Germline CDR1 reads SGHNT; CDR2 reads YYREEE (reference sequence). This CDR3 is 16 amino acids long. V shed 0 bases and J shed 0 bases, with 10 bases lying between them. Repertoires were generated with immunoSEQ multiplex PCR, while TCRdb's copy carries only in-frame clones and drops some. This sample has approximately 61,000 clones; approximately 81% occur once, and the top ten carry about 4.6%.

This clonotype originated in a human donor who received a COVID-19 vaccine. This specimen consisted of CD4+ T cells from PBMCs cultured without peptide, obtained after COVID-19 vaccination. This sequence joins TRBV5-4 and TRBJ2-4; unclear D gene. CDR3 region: CASSLVAGSAKNIQYF. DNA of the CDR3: TGTGCCAGCAGCTTGGTTGCAGGTTCAGCCAAAAACATTCAGTACTTC.